Here is one T cell receptor (beta chain) with its context. Its target is not known. The data derive from a study of cytomegalovirus exposure and HLA in healthy donors. Assay used: immunoSEQ multiplex PCR; TCRdb lists only in-frame clones, some missing. The profile shows around 95,000 clones, about 85% of them singletons. Study results and limitations: Many donors shared some public TCRs, even though most TCR sequences were rare. Among TCR beta chains, those listed as cytomegalovirus-associated numbered under 200. Confirmation in vitro established that three CMV-associated chains were specific for CMV antigens.

Germline V gene lookup returns CDR1 SQVTM and CDR2 ANQGSEA. With V trimmed by 5 bases and J by 4 bases, 4 bases remained unmatched. CDR3 size: 13 residues. This chain uses TRBV29-1 with TRBJ1-1, with 10 nucleotides matching TRBD1. The sequenced sample consisted of PBMCs. This receptor was identified in a man aged 18 to 29 in good health and CMV-seropositive. The CDR3 loop is CSVPRTGGTEAFF. The CDR3, as DNA: TGCAGCGTTCCTCGGACAGGGGGCACTGAAGCTTTCTTT.